This T cell receptor (beta chain) derives from a study of T cells expressing NK-cell markers. On the study more broadly: Seropositivity for HCMV was found in seven of the eight sequenced donors, with one seronegative. Study-wide results and caveats: Each of roughly 6 donors carried dominant NKG2C+ clonotypes accounting for roughly 1.0-8% of CD8+ T cells. The CD3+CD56-NKG2C+ fraction of several donors was also led by these clonotypes.

Beta-chain TCR cDNA was generated via 5'RACE template switching with UMIs. Using the 5' RACE reads, TCRdb records one entry per CDR3 protein without DNA. The sample holds approximately 550,000 distinct CDR3 sequences. For this clonotype: Its antigen is unidentified.

Sequences were obtained from blood T cells: a sorted CD56 or NKG2C T cell subset, CD4+ or CD8+ T cells, or bulk PBMC T cells (not recorded which). This TCR came from a man in his late teens or twenties in good health.

This CDR3 is CASSGRYGEDTDTQYF. The chain combines TRBV5-5 with TRBJ2-3; TCRdb selects TRBD2, and the lack of DNA leaves this call unchecked. CDR3 length: 16 residues. The germline CDR1 and CDR2 sequences are SGHKS and YYEKEE (reference sequence).